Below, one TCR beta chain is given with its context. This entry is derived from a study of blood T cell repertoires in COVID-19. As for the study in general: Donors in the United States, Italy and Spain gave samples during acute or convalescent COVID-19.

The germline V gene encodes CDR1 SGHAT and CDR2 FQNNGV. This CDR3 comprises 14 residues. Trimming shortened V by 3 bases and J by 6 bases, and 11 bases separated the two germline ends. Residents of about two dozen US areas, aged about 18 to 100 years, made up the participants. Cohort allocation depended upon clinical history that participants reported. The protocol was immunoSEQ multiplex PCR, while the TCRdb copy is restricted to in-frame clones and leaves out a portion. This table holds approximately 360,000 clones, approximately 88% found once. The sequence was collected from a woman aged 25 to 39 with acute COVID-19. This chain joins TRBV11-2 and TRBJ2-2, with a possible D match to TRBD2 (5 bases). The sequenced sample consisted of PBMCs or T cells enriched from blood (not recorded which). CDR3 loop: CASSFASPSGELFF. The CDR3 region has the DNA TGTGCCAGCAGCTTTGCTAGCCCCTCCGGGGAGCTGTTTTTT. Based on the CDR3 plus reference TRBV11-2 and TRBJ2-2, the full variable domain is EAGVAQSPRYKIIEKRQSVAFWCNPISGHATLYWYQQILGQGPKLLIQFQNNGVVDDSQLPKDRFSAERLKGVDSTLKIQPAKLEDSAVYLCASSFASPSGELFFGEGSRLTVL.